Reported below is one T cell receptor beta chain. The record originates from a study of blood T cell repertoires in COVID-19. About the research overall: COVID-19 samples from acute and convalescent phases originated in the United States, Italy and Spain. Sources were T cells, B-cell-depleted T cells, or PBMCs; the material itself was cDNA or gDNA.

Authors' data handling: Estimation of nucleated cell counts was performed using reference gene primer amplification. Clones were sequenced by immunoSEQ multiplex PCR, and TCRdb holds only the in-frame ones, with some missing. V and J calls and clone size are copied from that table; D and trimming were computed from the DNA. Of fewer than 120,000 clones in the sample, roughly 82% were seen once. V was cut by 3 bases and J by 5 bases, with 19 bases left in between. This CDR3 region has 16 residues. The germline gives CDR1 LGHNA, CDR2 YNFKEQ. The chain has TRBV4-2 and TRBJ1-2; no definite D call. The sample comprised peripheral blood. The sequence came from an older woman with acute or convalescent COVID-19. CDR3 nucleotide sequence: TGTGCCAGCAGCCAGATATTACGGGTCTCACCTTATGGCTACACCTTC. Residues: CASSQILRVSPYGYTF.